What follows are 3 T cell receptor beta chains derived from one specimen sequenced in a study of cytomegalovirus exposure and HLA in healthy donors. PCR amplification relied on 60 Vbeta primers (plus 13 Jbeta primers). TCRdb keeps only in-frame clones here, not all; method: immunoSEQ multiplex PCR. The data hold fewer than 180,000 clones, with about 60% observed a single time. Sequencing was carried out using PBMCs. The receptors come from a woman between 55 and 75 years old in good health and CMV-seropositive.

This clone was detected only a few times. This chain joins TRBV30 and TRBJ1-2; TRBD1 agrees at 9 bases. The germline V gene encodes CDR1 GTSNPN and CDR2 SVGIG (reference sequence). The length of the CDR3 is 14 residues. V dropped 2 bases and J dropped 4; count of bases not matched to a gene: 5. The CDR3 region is CAWSRDREIYGYTF. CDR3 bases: TGTGCCTGGAGTAGGGACAGGGAAATCTATGGCTACACCTTC.

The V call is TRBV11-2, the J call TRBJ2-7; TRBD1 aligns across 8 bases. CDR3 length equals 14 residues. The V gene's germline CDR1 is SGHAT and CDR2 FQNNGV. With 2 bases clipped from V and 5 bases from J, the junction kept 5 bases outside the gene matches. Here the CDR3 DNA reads TGTGCCAGCAGCTTAAATCGACAGGGGAACGAGCAGTACTTC. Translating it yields CASSLNRQGNEQYF. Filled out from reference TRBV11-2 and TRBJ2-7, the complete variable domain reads EAGVAQSPRYKIIEKRQSVAFWCNPISGHATLYWYQQILGQGPKLLIQFQNNGVVDDSQLPKDRFSAERLKGVDSTLKIQPAKLEDSAVYLCASSLNRQGNEQYFGPGTRLTVT.

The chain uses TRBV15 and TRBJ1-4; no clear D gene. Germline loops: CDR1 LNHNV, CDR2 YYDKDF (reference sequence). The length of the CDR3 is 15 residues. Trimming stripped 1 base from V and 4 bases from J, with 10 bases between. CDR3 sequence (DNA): TGTGCCACCAGCAGAGTGGCTAGTGGTAATGAAAAACTGTTTTTT. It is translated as CATSRVASGNEKLFF.